Only one count was recorded for the clone carrying this T cell receptor beta chain. Repertoires were generated with immunoSEQ multiplex PCR, while TCRdb's copy carries only in-frame clones and drops some. The sample includes about 85,000 clones, around 84% of them seen just once. The data were obtained in a study of T cell responses to AZD1222 COVID-19 vaccine. The material sequenced was peripheral blood, taken 28 days after the second AZD1222 dose. The clonotype was recovered from an adult who received the AZD1222 COVID-19 vaccine.

The CDR3 is CASSDFGTKNSNQPQHF. In nucleotides, the CDR3 is TGTGCCAGCAGTGATTTTGGGACCAAGAATAGCAATCAGCCCCAGCATTTT. The chain uses TRBV2 and TRBJ1-5, with D perhaps matching TRBD1 (5 bases). Trimming shortened V by 3 bases and J by 0 bases, and 15 bases separated the two germline ends. The CDR3 sequence is 17 residues long. The germline CDR1 and CDR2 sequences are SNHLY and FYNNEI. The full variable domain, in which reference TRBV2 and TRBJ1-5 provide the parts outside the CDR3, is EPEVTQTPSHQVTQMGQEVILRCVPISNHLYFYWYRQILGQKVEFLVSFYNNEISEKSEIFDDQFSVERPDGSNFTLKIRSTKLEDSAMYFCASSDFGTKNSNQPQHFGDGTRLSIL.